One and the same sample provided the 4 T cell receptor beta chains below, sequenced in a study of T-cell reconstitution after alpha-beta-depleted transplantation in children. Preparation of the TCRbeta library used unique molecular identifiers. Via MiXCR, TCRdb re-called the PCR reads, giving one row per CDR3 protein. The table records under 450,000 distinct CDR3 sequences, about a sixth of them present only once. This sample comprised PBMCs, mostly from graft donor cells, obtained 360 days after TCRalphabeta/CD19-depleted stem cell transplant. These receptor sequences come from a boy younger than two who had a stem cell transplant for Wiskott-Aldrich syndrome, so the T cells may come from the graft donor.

The CDR3, as DNA: TGTGCCAGCAGTGGGACAGGGGCAGGCGTGACCCAGTACTTC. This translates into CASSGTGAGVTQYF. This sequence joins TRBV12-3 or TRBV12-4 and TRBJ2-5; TRBD1 matches at 10 bases. V dropped 5 bases and J dropped 7; count of bases not matched to a gene: 7. This CDR3 has 14 amino acids.

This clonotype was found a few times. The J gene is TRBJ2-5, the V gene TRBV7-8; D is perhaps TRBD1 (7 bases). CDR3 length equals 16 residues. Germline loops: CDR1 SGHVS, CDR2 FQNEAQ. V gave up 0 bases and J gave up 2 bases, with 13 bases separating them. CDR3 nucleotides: TGTGCCAGCAGCTTAGCGCGGGGACAGTTTCAAGAGACCCAGTACTTC. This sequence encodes CASSLARGQFQETQYF.

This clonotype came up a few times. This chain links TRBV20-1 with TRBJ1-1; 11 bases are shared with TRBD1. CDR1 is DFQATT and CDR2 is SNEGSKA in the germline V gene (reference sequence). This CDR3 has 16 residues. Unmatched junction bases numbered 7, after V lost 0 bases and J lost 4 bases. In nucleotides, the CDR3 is TGCAGTGCTAGAGATCGGGGGACAGGGGGTTTCACTGAAGCTTTCTTT. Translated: CSARDRGTGGFTEAFF.

CDR3 DNA: TGTGCCAGCAGTCCTCGCGGGAGGGCCAGCGAGCAGTACTTC. Its translation: CASSPRGRASEQYF. J is TRBJ2-7 and V is TRBV6-2 or TRBV6-3; 9 nucleotides agree with TRBD2. CDR3 size: 14 residues. Germline V lookup: CDR1 MNHEY, CDR2 SVGEGT. V shed 5 bases and J 6 bases; nucleotides not matched to a gene: 8.